Listed here are 27 T cell receptor beta chains from one sample, sequenced in a study of neurological immune-mediated disorders. TCRdb processed the 5' RACE reads anew with MiXCR; each CDR3 protein has one entry. The table records tens of thousands of distinct CDR3 sequences, over 5.5% of them present only once. The specimen was CD4+ T cells from blood. These receptors were taken from a woman aged 18-29 years with multiple sclerosis.

This clonotype was seen ten or more times. The rearrangement joins TRBV27 to TRBJ2-2, with D possibly being TRBD1 or TRBD2 (5 bases each). The V end lost 6 bases, the J end lost 4 bases, and 9 bases lay between the germline ends. Germline V CDR1 and CDR2: MNHEY, SMNVEV (reference sequence). The CDR3 is 13 amino acids. CDR3 coding DNA: TGTGCCAGCAGAGCCGGGACCACCGGGGAGCTGTTTTTT. Protein: CASRAGTTGELFF.

This clonotype was counted many times. CDR3 in DNA: TGCAGTGCCCCTAACAGGGAAAAGCGGTACTATGGCTACACCTTC. Translation: CSAPNREKRYYGYTF. This rearrangement joins TRBV20-1 to TRBJ1-2; weak D call: TRBD1 (6 bases). Trimming pared 6 bases from V and 3 bases from J, leaving 20 bases between. CDR1 and CDR2 (germline): DFQATT, SNEGSKA (reference sequence). The CDR3 runs 15 residues.

This clonotype came up many times. The V call is TRBV11-2, the J call TRBJ1-2, with a weak D call TRBD1 (5 bases). Trimming cost V 4 bases and J 4 bases, with 7 bases left between them. There are 12 residues in the CDR3. The germline V gene has CDR1 SGHAT and CDR2 FQNNGV. CDR3 nucleotide sequence: TGTGCCAGCAGCTCAGGGACCTATGGCTACACCTTC. Translating gives CASSSGTYGYTF.

Many counts were recorded for this clonotype. J is TRBJ1-1 and V is TRBV20-1, with 8 bases aligning to TRBD1. The V and J ends lost 6 bases and 0 bases, in that order; junction bases with no gene match: 21. This CDR3 is built from 19 residues. Germline V gene sequence: CDR1 DFQATT, CDR2 SNEGSKA (reference sequence). In nucleotides, the CDR3 is TGCAGTGCGACAACCCAAAGCCTTGACAGGGGCCGAATGAACACTGAAGCTTTCTTT. It yields the protein CSATTQSLDRGRMNTEAFF.

This clonotype has a count of ten or more. The chain joins TRBV12-3 or TRBV12-4 to TRBJ2-5; possibly TRBD2 for D (6 bases). The CDR3 has 15 residues. V was trimmed by 0 bases and J by 7 bases, leaving 15 bases between them. CDR3 in DNA: TGTGCCAGCAGTTTAGCGGGAACAGCGGGCTTGACCCAGTACTTC. This gives the protein CASSLAGTAGLTQYF.

This clonotype showed up many times. The J gene is TRBJ2-3, the V gene TRBV7-2; 8 bases align to TRBD2. CDR3 length: 16 residues. CDR1 is SGHTA and CDR2 is FQGNSA in the germline V gene. V dropped 0 bases and J dropped 5; count of bases not matched to a gene: 7. In DNA form, the CDR3 reads TGTGCCAGCAGCTTAGCGCAAGCGGGAGTGGTAGATACGCAGTATTTT. Translation gives CASSLAQAGVVDTQYF.

This clonotype was detected ten times or more. The chain combines TRBV5-1 with TRBJ2-1, with unresolved D. CDR3 size: 13 residues. V was clipped by 5 bases and J by 2 bases, with 8 bases between them. CDR1 SGHRS and CDR2 YFSETQ come from the germline V gene. The DNA of the CDR3 is TGCGCCAGCAGTCTGGTAGCCTACAATGAGCAGTTCTTC. Translated: CASSLVAYNEQFF. Drawing the rest from reference TRBV5-1 and TRBJ2-1, the complete variable domain is KAGVTQTPRYLIKTRGQQVTLSCSPISGHRSVSWYQQTPGQGLQFLFEYFSETQRNKGNFPGRFSGRQFSNSRSEMNVSTLELGDSALYLCASSLVAYNEQFFGPGTRLTVL.

This clonotype was detected ten times or more. The chain employs TRBV7-2 and TRBJ2-3; D is ambiguous. V lost 3 bases, J lost 2 bases, and 3 bases lay in between. The V gene's germline CDR1 is SGHTA and CDR2 FQGNSA. This CDR3 region has 12 residues. The CDR3 protein is CASSLDTDTQYF. CDR3 in DNA: TGTGCCAGCAGCTTGGACACAGATACGCAGTATTTT.

This clonotype was seen ten or more times. This sequence joins TRBV6-6 and TRBJ1-6, with D hard to call. Germline assignment: CDR1 MNHNY and CDR2 SVGAGI (reference sequence). Between the trimmed V and J ends, which lost 0 bases and 10 bases, there was a span of 7 bases. The CDR3 loop spans 13 amino acids. CDR3 in DNA: TGTGCCAGCAGTTACTCGAGTCTATCACCCCTCCACTTT. Amino acids: CASSYSSLSPLHF.

This clonotype has at least ten counts. At one of its ends the junction is not consistent with the germline gene, which may arise from a read error. The chain couples TRBV20-1 to TRBJ1-3; possibly TRBD1 for D (6 bases). CDR1 DFQATT and CDR2 SNEGSKA come from the germline V gene (reference sequence). The CDR3 contains 12 residues. The CDR3 region has the DNA TGCAGTGCGAGAGGGGGGAGGGACACCATATATTTT. Translation gives CSARGGRDTIYF.

This clonotype has at least ten counts. The chain is built from TRBV6-2 or TRBV6-3 and TRBJ2-3, with 9 positions matching TRBD2. V gave up 0 bases and J gave up 8 bases; unmatched junction bases: 9. This CDR3 has 16 residues. CDR1 MNHEY and CDR2 SVGEGT come from the germline V gene. Written as DNA, the CDR3 is TGTGCCAGCAGTTACTCTCCGGGACTAGCAGGTGGTACGCAGTATTTT. Translated, it gives CASSYSPGLAGGTQYF.

This clonotype was seen only a few times. V usage is TRBV19 and J usage is TRBJ2-7; D is perhaps TRBD1 or TRBD2 (5 bases each). Germline lookup yields CDR1 LNHDA and CDR2 SQIVND (reference sequence). The CDR3 contains 12 residues. V was clipped by 7 bases and J by 2 bases, with 9 bases between them. CDR3 nucleotides: TGTGCCAGTAAGGGGACCACCTACGAGCAGTACTTC. Encoded protein: CASKGTTYEQYF. Using reference TRBV19 and TRBJ2-7 for the parts outside the CDR3, the full variable domain is DGGITQSPKYLFRKEGQNVTLSCEQNLNHDAMYWYRQDPGQGLRLIYYSQIVNDFQKGDIAEGYSVSREKKESFPLTVTSAQKNPTAFYLCASKGTTYEQYFGPGTRLTVT.

In its sample, this clonotype was seen many times. The rearrangement links TRBV6-2 or TRBV6-3 to TRBJ1-2; TRBD1 aligns across 7 bases. Germline V gene sequence: CDR1 MNHEY, CDR2 SVGEGT. The J segment lost 2 bases and the V segment lost 6 bases, leaving 6 bases of the junction unmatched. The CDR3 runs to 14 residues. In nucleotides, the CDR3 is TGTGCCAGCAGCCCGGACAGGAGGAACTATGGCTACACCTTC. Translating gives CASSPDRRNYGYTF.

This clonotype was picked up many times. This chain connects TRBV6-2 or TRBV6-3 to TRBJ2-7; TRBD2 is a possible D gene (5 bases). Germline-derived CDR1 and CDR2 are MNHEY and SVGEGT. The CDR3 is made up of 14 amino acids. V was clipped by 0 bases and J by 3 bases, with 9 bases between them. In DNA form, the CDR3 reads TGTGCCAGCAGTTACTCGGCCGGGATCTACGAGCAGTACGTC. As protein: CASSYSAGIYEQYV.

This clonotype was found many times. V gene TRBV6-5 combines with J gene TRBJ2-3, with TRBD2 matching over 14 bases. CDR1 and CDR2 (germline): MNHEY, SVGAGI. J was trimmed by 3 bases and V by 6 bases; bases with no gene match: 14. This CDR3 has 19 residues. The CDR3 DNA reads TGTGCCAGCAGCGGGACTAGCGGGGGACGTTTTTATTGGACAGATACGCAGTATTTT. Translating gives CASSGTSGGRFYWTDTQYF.

This clonotype was picked up many times. The rearrangement links TRBV25-1 to TRBJ2-4; D might be TRBD1 (6 bases). V was pared by 6 bases and J by 6 bases, with 9 bases between. The CDR3 has 12 amino acids. The germline V gene has CDR1 MGHDK and CDR2 SYGVNS. CDR3 nucleotides: TGTGCCAGCAGGACAGGCGCAAACATTCAGTACTTC. Amino acid sequence: CASRTGANIQYF.

This clonotype was seen ten or more times. The chain links TRBV28 to TRBJ2-7, with 8 bases identical to TRBD1. V was pared by 2 bases and J by 6 bases, with 6 bases of the junction left unmatched. The germline CDR1 and CDR2 sequences are MDHEN and SYDVKM. CDR3 length equals 14 residues. The CDR3 reads CASSLGGQVGEQYF. The CDR3 DNA reads as TGTGCCAGCAGTTTAGGGGGACAGGTTGGCGAGCAGTACTTC.

This clonotype was observed many times. The chain recombines TRBV20-1 with TRBJ2-1; D remains unclear. The CDR3 sequence is 10 residues long. Germline V gene lookup returns CDR1 DFQATT and CDR2 SNEGSKA (reference sequence). V lost 3 bases to trimming and J lost 9 bases, with 6 bases between them. CDR3 sequence reads: CSASLAEQFF. The CDR3 nucleotides are TGCAGTGCTAGCCTGGCTGAGCAGTTCTTC.

The V call is TRBV29-1, the J call TRBJ2-3; the D is unclear. Trimming removed 7 bases from V and 5 bases from J, with 7 bases in between. This CDR3 is 10 amino acids long. The V gene's germline CDR1 is SQVTM and CDR2 ANQGSEA. The CDR3 protein is CSARQDTQYF. Here the CDR3 DNA reads TGCAGCGCAAGGCAAGATACGCAGTATTTT.

This clonotype was detected many times. The rearrangement links TRBV19 to TRBJ2-2; D unresolved. Germline V gene sequence: CDR1 LNHDA, CDR2 SQIVND (reference sequence). V lost 0 bases and J lost 0, with 14 bases in between. CDR3 length: 18 residues. In nucleotides, the CDR3 is TGTGCCAGTAGTATAGATCTTTTGGGCTCTCCGAACACCGGGGAGCTGTTTTTT. It yields the protein CASSIDLLGSPNTGELFF.

This clonotype was seen many times. The rearrangement links TRBV24-1 to TRBJ2-1; D may match TRBD1 or TRBD2 (7 bases each). The germline V gene has CDR1 KGHDR and CDR2 SFDVKD. The CDR3 runs 14 residues. The germline V and J ends were trimmed by 9 bases and 8 bases, with 19 bases remaining between them. The CDR3 DNA is TGTGCCACCGGACGCAGGGGGGGCCTGTATGAGCAGTTCTTC. It codes for CATGRRGGLYEQFF.

In this sample, this clonotype turned up many times. V gene TRBV7-8 combines with J gene TRBJ1-4; tentatively, D is TRBD1 (6 bases). The CDR3 totals 17 residues. V was clipped by 5 bases and J by 8 bases, with 24 bases between them. CDR1 SGHVS and CDR2 FQNEAQ come from the germline V gene. The DNA for the CDR3 is TGTGCCAGCAGCGAAGGACTCTCTCAGGGGTGGGCGGAAAAACTGTTTTTT. Its protein is CASSEGLSQGWAEKLFF.

The rearrangement joins TRBV5-1 to TRBJ1-1; 7 bases fit TRBD1. The V and J ends lost 4 bases and 5 bases, in that order; junction bases with no gene match: 11. This CDR3 is built from 15 residues. CDR1 SGHRS and CDR2 YFSETQ come from the germline V gene. CDR3 DNA: TGCGCCAGCAGCGCTAGGGACAGCCTGGGTACTGAAGCTTTCTTT. It is translated as CASSARDSLGTEAFF.

This clonotype appeared many times. The chain uses TRBV20-1 and TRBJ2-3; D is uncertain. V lost 5 bases to trimming and J lost 4 bases, with 10 bases between them. Germline values: CDR1 DFQATT, CDR2 SNEGSKA (reference sequence). CDR3 length equals 12 residues. Written as DNA, the CDR3 is TGCAGTGCTCCTCATGGGGCAGATACGCAGTATTTT. Its protein product is CSAPHGADTQYF.

At least ten counts were recorded for this clonotype. CDR3 DNA: TGTGCCAGCAGTTTATCCCAGCGAACTAACTATGGCTACACCTTC. Its protein is CASSLSQRTNYGYTF. The chain is built from TRBV28 and TRBJ1-2, with unresolved D. Trimming stripped 1 base from V and 0 bases from J, with 9 bases between. This CDR3 region has 15 residues. Germline CDR1 MDHEN, CDR2 SYDVKM.

This clonotype has a count of ten or more. V is TRBV7-2 and J is TRBJ1-2; D unclear. Germline V gives CDR1 SGHTA, CDR2 FQGNSA. V lost 4 bases and J lost 0, with 9 bases in between. The CDR3 runs 14 residues. The CDR3 here is CASSSTQTNYGYTF. In nucleotides, the CDR3 is TGTGCCAGCAGCTCAACACAGACTAACTATGGCTACACCTTC.

In its sample, this clonotype was seen many times. The chain joins TRBV20-1 to TRBJ1-6; 7 bases fit TRBD1. Trimming at V came to 3 bases and at J to 5 bases, leaving 4 bases not matched to a gene. CDR1 and CDR2 from the germline V gene are DFQATT and SNEGSKA (reference sequence). The length of the CDR3 is 14 residues. Here the CDR3 reads CSARGDRDNSPLHF. In DNA, the CDR3 is TGCAGTGCTAGGGGGGACAGAGATAATTCACCCCTCCACTTT.